The sample holds a few counts of the clone carrying this T cell receptor (beta chain). Antigen specificity is unknown. Mismatch with germline at one junction end may stem from a read error. This sample stems from a study of T-cell reconstitution after alpha-beta-depleted transplantation in children. Germline CDR1 is DFQATT and CDR2 is SNEGSKA (reference sequence). The CDR3 consists of 17 residues. The TCRbeta library incorporated unique molecular identifiers. MiXCR, run by TCRdb on the PCR reads, gives a single entry per CDR3 protein. The sample has hundreds of thousands of distinct CDR3 sequences, around 10% seen once. Notes on the study in general: Reportedly, roughly two months post-transplant, alpha-beta T cells arose from several hundred expanded graft clones. The authors attributed T-cell counts and diversity one year after transplant mostly to newly produced T cells.

The receptor comes from a male patient aged 2-10 years who had a stem cell transplant for chronic granulomatous disease, so the T cells may come from the graft donor. The starting material was peripheral blood, obtained 180 days after TCRalphabeta/CD19-depleted stem cell transplant. The chain carries TRBV20-1 and TRBJ2-1; 8 positions agree with TRBD2. CDR3 coding DNA: TGCTGTGCTAGTCAAGCGGGAGAGCACCCTACCTACAATGAGCAGTTCTTC. It codes for CCASQAGEHPTYNEQFF.